This TCR beta chain was identified in a study of CD8+ T cells in alopecia areata. Study-wide results and caveats: In lesional scalp, particularly from alopecia totalis/universalis, clonality was higher than in normal scalp.

Sequencing relied on a cDNA template that was reverse transcribed from extracted RNA. Sequencing used immunoSEQ multiplex PCR; TCRdb keeps in-frame clones, though not all of them. The sample shows 100,000 to 150,000 clones, 47% of them seen only once. From alopecia areata patients, lesional scalp punch biopsies and peripheral blood were collected. It was from PBMCs that CD4+ and CD8+ T cells were sorted. Turning to this clone: Its antigen is undetermined.

This sequence originates from a human donor with alopecia areata. Material for sequencing was NKG2D-low CD8+ T cells sorted from blood.

In nucleotides, the CDR3 is TGCAGCGTTGAGGGCGGTAGGGGCTACACCTTC. It is translated as CSVEGGRGYTF. The rearrangement joins TRBV29-1 to TRBJ1-2; no definite D call. Germline V CDR1 and CDR2: SQVTM, ANQGSEA. Trimming left V 3 bases short and J 8 bases short, with 10 bases between. The CDR3 has 11 residues.